The rows below give T cell receptor beta chains drawn from one sample of a study of metastatic and nonmetastatic thyroid tumors. TCRdb re-analyzed the PCR reads using MiXCR. The sample lists some 33,000 clones, roughly 15% occurring once. Material for sequencing was blood. All receptors derive from a male donor with papillary thyroid cancer or a benign thyroid nodule (not recorded which). Some clones in this sample may be carry-over from other donors' samples. The CDR3 runs from the conserved cysteine through the conserved F or W. Fields, in order: CDR3 protein, CDR3 DNA, D gene, clone size, J gene, V gene, CDR3 length. D genes are given only for firm matches. The size field is filled for only some rows; it gives once, few, many or a size class.

CDR3 protein: CASTASLGTQYF
CDR3 DNA: TGTGCCAGCACAGCTAGCCTCGGGACCCAGTACTTC
D gene: .
clone size: many
J gene: TRBJ2-5
V gene: TRBV7-9
CDR3 length: 12

CDR3 protein: CACRQDRIAPKLFF
CDR3 DNA: TGTGCCTGTCGACAGGACAGGATCGCACCCAAACTGTTTTTT
D gene: TRBD1
clone size: many
J gene: TRBJ1-4
V gene: TRBV30
CDR3 length: 14

CDR3 protein: CASSPGQLTHTIYF
CDR3 DNA: TGTGCCAGCAGCCCGGGACAGCTCACCCACACCATATATTTT
D gene: TRBD1
clone size: many
J gene: TRBJ1-3
V gene: TRBV27
CDR3 length: 14

CDR3 protein: CASSERWGVGAFF
CDR3 DNA: TGTGCCAGCAGTGAAAGATGGGGGGTGGGAGCTTTCTTT
D gene: .
clone size: many
J gene: TRBJ1-1
V gene: TRBV6-1
CDR3 length: 13

CDR3 protein: CASSPDRAGNTIYF
CDR3 DNA: TGTGCCAGCTCACCAGACAGGGCTGGAAACACCATATATTTT
D gene: TRBD1
clone size: many
J gene: TRBJ1-3
V gene: TRBV18
CDR3 length: 14

CDR3 protein: CSARIRTYEQYF
CDR3 DNA: TGCAGTGCTAGGATTAGAACCTACGAGCAGTACTTC
D gene: .
clone size: many
J gene: TRBJ2-7
V gene: TRBV20-1
CDR3 length: 12

CDR3 protein: CASREPGLAATPQQFF
CDR3 DNA: TGTGCCAGCAGGGAACCGGGACTAGCGGCAACCCCACAGCAGTTCTTC
D gene: TRBD2
clone size: many
J gene: TRBJ2-1
V gene: TRBV6-1
CDR3 length: 16

CDR3 protein: CASRRTLQDTEAFF
CDR3 DNA: TGTGCCAGCAGGCGGACACTGCAGGACACTGAAGCTTTCTTT
D gene: .
clone size: many
J gene: TRBJ1-1
V gene: TRBV6-2/TRBV6-3
CDR3 length: 14

CDR3 protein: CASSPRSTGTQYF
CDR3 DNA: TGTGCCAGCAGCCCGAGATCCACCGGGACCCAGTACTTC
D gene: .
clone size: many
J gene: TRBJ2-5
V gene: TRBV14
CDR3 length: 13

CDR3 protein: CASSLGQVDSPLHF
CDR3 DNA: TGTGCCAGCAGCTTAGGACAGGTCGATTCACCCCTCCACTTT
D gene: .
clone size: many
J gene: TRBJ1-6
V gene: TRBV7-6
CDR3 length: 14

CDR3 protein: CATSRDRMRGSEAFF
CDR3 DNA: TGTGCCACCAGCAGAGATAGGATGAGGGGATCTGAAGCTTTCTTT
D gene: .
clone size: many
J gene: TRBJ1-1
V gene: TRBV15
CDR3 length: 15

CDR3 protein: CASSQVELVRNNEQFF
CDR3 DNA: TGTGCCAGCAGCCAAGTAGAACTAGTGCGAAACAATGAGCAGTTCTTC
D gene: .
clone size: many
J gene: TRBJ2-1
V gene: TRBV3-1
CDR3 length: 16

CDR3 protein: CASSYSTGFYNSPLHF
CDR3 DNA: TGTGCCAGCAGTTACTCGACAGGGTTCTATAATTCACCCCTCCACTTT
D gene: TRBD1
clone size: .
J gene: TRBJ1-6
V gene: TRBV6-5
CDR3 length: 16

CDR3 protein: CASRIAGAGEQYF
CDR3 DNA: TGTGCCAGCAGAATAGCGGGAGCGGGTGAGCAGTACTTC
D gene: TRBD2
clone size: medium-sized
J gene: TRBJ2-7
V gene: TRBV12-3/TRBV12-4
CDR3 length: 13

CDR3 protein: CASSVVGTEAFF
CDR3 DNA: TGTGCCAGCAGCGTAGTTGGCACTGAAGCTTTCTTT
D gene: .
clone size: .
J gene: TRBJ1-1
V gene: TRBV9
CDR3 length: 12

CDR3 protein: CATISQGLTDTQYF
CDR3 DNA: TGTGCCACCATCAGCCAGGGGCTCACGGATACGCAGTATTTT
D gene: .
clone size: .
J gene: TRBJ2-3
V gene: TRBV15
CDR3 length: 14

CDR3 protein: CASRPGTRGCGYTF
CDR3 DNA: TGTGCCAGCAGACCCGGTACCCGAGGTTGTGGCTACACCTTC
D gene: .
clone size: few
J gene: TRBJ1-2
V gene: TRBV6-2/TRBV6-3
CDR3 length: 14

CDR3 protein: CAFRRGQGVQTQYF
CDR3 DNA: TGTGCCTTCCGGCGGGGGCAGGGCGTGCAGACCCAGTACTTC
D gene: .
clone size: many
J gene: TRBJ2-5
V gene: TRBV30
CDR3 length: 14

CDR3 protein: CASNDAGGLSGELFF
CDR3 DNA: TGTGCCAGCAATGATGCGGGAGGCCTTTCCGGGGAGCTGTTTTTT
D gene: TRBD2
clone size: many
J gene: TRBJ2-2
V gene: TRBV28
CDR3 length: 15

CDR3 protein: CSALGEGQETQYF
CDR3 DNA: TGCAGTGCTCTAGGGGAGGGCCAAGAGACCCAGTACTTC
D gene: TRBD2
clone size: many
J gene: TRBJ2-5
V gene: TRBV20-1
CDR3 length: 13

CDR3 protein: CASSPSLRDSAGYTF
CDR3 DNA: TGTGCCAGCAGCCCGTCACTCAGGGATTCGGCGGGCTACACCTTC
D gene: .
clone size: few
J gene: TRBJ1-2
V gene: TRBV6-2/TRBV6-3
CDR3 length: 15

CDR3 protein: CASSRTQGTEQYF
CDR3 DNA: TGTGCCAGCTCACGAACACAGGGGACCGAGCAGTACTTC
D gene: TRBD1
clone size: many
J gene: TRBJ2-7
V gene: TRBV18
CDR3 length: 13

CDR3 protein: CAISEPDRCYTF
CDR3 DNA: TGTGCCATCAGTGAGCCGGACCGGTGCTACACCTTC
D gene: .
clone size: few
J gene: TRBJ1-2
V gene: TRBV10-3
CDR3 length: 12

CDR3 protein: CASSPSGLHSYEQYF
CDR3 DNA: TGTGCCAGCAGCCCATCAGGCCTGCACTCCTACGAGCAGTACTTC
D gene: .
clone size: many
J gene: TRBJ2-7
V gene: TRBV7-9
CDR3 length: 15

CDR3 protein: CASSWPQGEQFF
CDR3 DNA: TGTGCCAGCAGTTGGCCTCAGGGTGAGCAGTTCTTC
D gene: .
clone size: medium-sized
J gene: TRBJ2-1
V gene: TRBV12-3/TRBV12-4
CDR3 length: 12

CDR3 protein: CASGGATNEKLFF
CDR3 DNA: TGTGCCAGCGGTGGGGCAACTAATGAAAAACTGTTTTTT
D gene: .
clone size: many
J gene: TRBJ1-4
V gene: TRBV28
CDR3 length: 13

CDR3 protein: CASSYSGNSNQPQHF
CDR3 DNA: TGTGCCAGCAGTTACAGTGGAAATAGCAATCAGCCCCAGCATTTT
D gene: .
clone size: many
J gene: TRBJ1-5
V gene: TRBV6-5
CDR3 length: 15

CDR3 protein: CASRETGDLQITQYF
CDR3 DNA: TGTGCCAGCAGAGAGACAGGGGATTTACAGATCACGCAGTATTTT
D gene: TRBD1
clone size: many
J gene: TRBJ2-3
V gene: TRBV28
CDR3 length: 15

CDR3 protein: CASSDLLSYNEQFF
CDR3 DNA: TGTGCCAGCAGTGACCTGCTCTCCTACAATGAGCAGTTCTTC
D gene: .
clone size: few
J gene: TRBJ2-1
V gene: TRBV28
CDR3 length: 14

CDR3 protein: CASSLAGVNDEQFF
CDR3 DNA: TGTGCCAGCAGCTTAGCGGGAGTAAATGATGAGCAGTTCTTC
D gene: TRBD2
clone size: .
J gene: TRBJ2-1
V gene: TRBV7-3
CDR3 length: 14

CDR3 protein: CASSESTGNQYNEQFF
CDR3 DNA: TGCGCCAGCAGTGAGTCGACCGGGAACCAATACAATGAGCAGTTCTTC
D gene: .
clone size: few
J gene: TRBJ2-1
V gene: TRBV10-2
CDR3 length: 16

CDR3 protein: CASSRTGRDGYTF
CDR3 DNA: TGTGCCAGTAGTAGGACAGGGCGAGACGGCTACACCTTC
D gene: TRBD1
clone size: many
J gene: TRBJ1-2
V gene: TRBV19
CDR3 length: 13

CDR3 protein: CASSGTANTGELFF
CDR3 DNA: TGTGCCAGCAGCGGGACGGCGAACACCGGGGAGCTGTTTTTT
D gene: .
clone size: few
J gene: TRBJ2-2
V gene: TRBV6-1
CDR3 length: 14

CDR3 protein: CASTSLKLAEGNYEQYF
CDR3 DNA: TGTGCCAGCACTTCATTAAAGCTAGCGGAGGGGAACTACGAGCAGTACTTC
D gene: TRBD2
clone size: many
J gene: TRBJ2-7
V gene: TRBV28
CDR3 length: 17

CDR3 protein: CASSNQQVGGRTEAFF
CDR3 DNA: TGTGCCAGCAGCAACCAACAGGTGGGGGGTAGGACTGAAGCTTTCTTT
D gene: .
clone size: many
J gene: TRBJ1-1
V gene: TRBV28
CDR3 length: 16

CDR3 protein: CASSFGGEQFF
CDR3 DNA: TGTGCCAGCAGTTTTGGCGGTGAGCAGTTCTTC
D gene: .
clone size: medium-sized
J gene: TRBJ2-1
V gene: TRBV27
CDR3 length: 11

CDR3 protein: CASSLRTGAIYGYTF
CDR3 DNA: TGTGCCAGCAGCCTTCGGACAGGAGCCATCTATGGCTACACCTTC
D gene: TRBD1
clone size: many
J gene: TRBJ1-2
V gene: TRBV5-8
CDR3 length: 15

CDR3 protein: CASRTSGTSYEQYF
CDR3 DNA: TGTGCCAGCAGGACTAGCGGGACGTCCTACGAGCAGTACTTC
D gene: TRBD2
clone size: many
J gene: TRBJ2-7
V gene: TRBV19
CDR3 length: 14

CDR3 protein: CASSQAIEGLAGNNEQFF
CDR3 DNA: TGCGCCAGCAGCCAAGCAATTGAGGGACTAGCGGGAAACAATGAGCAGTTCTTC
D gene: TRBD2
clone size: many
J gene: TRBJ2-1
V gene: TRBV4-1
CDR3 length: 18

CDR3 protein: CAWSVGEGYEQYF
CDR3 DNA: TGTGCCTGGAGTGTAGGTGAAGGCTACGAGCAGTACTTC
D gene: .
clone size: many
J gene: TRBJ2-7
V gene: TRBV30
CDR3 length: 13

CDR3 protein: CASTTTGELFF
CDR3 DNA: TGTGCCAGCACCACCACCGGGGAGCTGTTTTTT
D gene: .
clone size: many
J gene: TRBJ2-2
V gene: TRBV12-3/TRBV12-4
CDR3 length: 11

CDR3 protein: CAWILNTEAFF
CDR3 DNA: TGTGCCTGGATCCTCAACACTGAAGCTTTCTTT
D gene: .
clone size: .
J gene: TRBJ1-1
V gene: TRBV30
CDR3 length: 11